The next 20 T cell receptor beta chains were all read from a single sample in a study of T cells in Graves' hyperthyroidism and ophthalmopathy. There were TCR beta CDR3 regions amplified from RNA transcripts. HTBI primers were used for first-round RT-PCR of the TCR CDR3. TCRdb passed the multiplex PCR reads through MiXCR, listing each CDR3 protein once. Of 250,000 to 300,000 distinct CDR3 sequences in the sample, about 16% were seen once. Material: blood. Receptors were obtained from a woman aged 50 to 60 with Graves' hyperthyroidism that later progressed to Graves' ophthalmopathy.

The table lists this clonotype with many counts. This chain joins TRBV28 and TRBJ2-7, with 9 nucleotides matching TRBD1. The CDR3 is made up of 14 amino acids. The V segment lost 7 bases and the J segment 6 bases; nucleotides outside the gene matches: 10. The germline V gene encodes CDR1 MDHEN and CDR2 SYDVKM. The CDR3 DNA reads TGTGCCAGCACTCCCGGGACAGGGACTCGCGAGCAGTACTTC. Translation gives CASTPGTGTREQYF.

This clonotype was picked up many times. The genes are TRBV20-1 and TRBJ2-7; D ambiguous. The CDR3 runs 12 residues. Trimming pared 0 bases from V and 5 bases from J, leaving 8 bases between. Germline-derived CDR1 and CDR2 are DFQATT and SNEGSKA (reference sequence). This chain's CDR3 is CSARDRFDEQYF. The CDR3 DNA sequence: TGCAGTGCTAGAGATCGTTTCGACGAGCAGTACTTC.

This clonotype was seen ten or more times. The chain carries TRBV20-1 and TRBJ2-7; 9 bases are shared with TRBD2. Per germline, CDR1 DFQATT and CDR2 SNEGSKA (reference sequence). The junction had 13 bases not matched to a gene; V was cut back by 3 bases and J by 4 bases. The CDR3 consists of 16 residues. The CDR3 region is CSASLWSAGGMYEQYF. The CDR3 DNA sequence: TGCAGTGCTAGTTTATGGTCAGCGGGAGGTATGTACGAGCAGTACTTC.

This clonotype was seen at least ten times. The rearrangement links TRBV30 to TRBJ1-5; D call uncertain. This CDR3 is 13 amino acids long. Trimming left V 1 base short and J 0 bases short, with 4 bases between. Germline-derived CDR1 and CDR2 are GTSNPN and SVGIG (reference sequence). CDR3 protein: CAWSGYSNQPQHF. CDR3 nucleotide sequence: TGTGCCTGGAGTGGATATAGCAATCAGCCCCAGCATTTT. Using reference TRBV30 and TRBJ1-5 for the parts outside the CDR3, the full variable domain is SQTIHQWPATLVQPVGSPLSLECTVEGTSNPNLYWYRQAAGRGLQLLFYSVGIGQISSEVPQNLSASRPQDRQFILSSKKLLLSDSGFYLCAWSGYSNQPQHFGDGTRLSIL.

This clonotype was seen many times. The gene calls are TRBV10-1 and TRBJ1-6; D is perhaps TRBD1 (5 bases). CDR3 length: 15 residues. V dropped 0 bases and J dropped 9 bases, with 12 bases sitting between them. Germline CDR1 and CDR2: WNHNN and SYGVQD (reference sequence). Written as DNA, the CDR3 is TGCGCCAGCAGTGAGTCTGAGGGGCAGGGTTCACCCCTCCACTTT. Its translation is CASSESEGQGSPLHF.

At least ten counts were recorded for this clonotype. V is TRBV5-6 and J is TRBJ1-5; D is undetermined. CDR3 length equals 14 residues. Trimming removed 0 bases from V and 5 bases from J, with 9 bases in between. Germline CDR1 is SGHDT and CDR2 is YYEEEE. The CDR3 DNA sequence: TGTGCCAGCAGCTTGGAAAGGGAGGATCAGCCCCAGCATTTT. Protein: CASSLEREDQPQHF.

This clonotype has at least ten counts. V and J are TRBV18 and TRBJ1-1; D is unresolved. Germline CDR1 reads KGHSH; CDR2 reads LQKENI. Trimming cost V 1 base and J 5 bases, with 11 bases left between them. This CDR3 is built from 14 residues. The CDR3 reads CASSPLRGGTEAFF. In DNA form, the CDR3 reads TGTGCCAGCTCACCACTTCGGGGAGGAACTGAAGCTTTCTTT.

The chain has TRBV20-1 and TRBJ2-1; D gene uncertain. This CDR3 contains 11 residues. The germline V and J ends were trimmed by 6 bases and 8 bases, with 11 bases remaining between them. Germline CDR1 DFQATT, CDR2 SNEGSKA (reference sequence). The CDR3 DNA sequence: TGCAGTGCGTCTTCAAAATATGAGCAGTTCTTC. Translated, it gives CSASSKYEQFF.

This clonotype was seen many times. V and J are TRBV12-3 or TRBV12-4 and TRBJ2-1; TRBD2 matches at 10 bases. The CDR3 covers 16 residues. The J segment lost 0 bases and the V segment lost 6 bases, leaving 5 bases of the junction unmatched. The CDR3 DNA reads TGTGCCAGCAGCAAGCGGGGGGGCATCTCCTACAATGAGCAGTTCTTC. This translates into CASSKRGGISYNEQFF.

The sample holds a few counts of this clonotype. This rearrangement joins TRBV27 to TRBJ1-6; no clear D gene. Trimming took off 3 bases at V and 6 bases at J, with 3 bases between the two ends. Germline values: CDR1 MNHEY, CDR2 SMNVEV (reference sequence). The CDR3 consists of 12 residues. The CDR3 region is CASSFLNSPLHF. The CDR3 coding sequence is TGTGCCAGCAGTTTTCTTAATTCACCCCTCCACTTT.

This clonotype was picked up many times. The V gene is TRBV19, the J gene TRBJ1-6, with D unclear. This CDR3 is built from 14 residues. In germline, CDR1 is LNHDA, CDR2 SQIVND (reference sequence). The germline V and J ends were trimmed by 9 bases and 0 bases, with 9 bases remaining between them. The CDR3 region has the DNA TGTGCCAGCAAACCGTCCTCCTATAATTCACCCCTCCACTTT. This codes for CASKPSSYNSPLHF.

This clonotype was observed a handful of times. V and J are TRBV19 and TRBJ1-1, with TRBD1 matching over 7 bases. J gave up 4 bases and V 9 bases, and 8 bases lay outside the gene matches. The CDR3 has 13 residues. From germline, CDR1 is LNHDA and CDR2 SQIVND (reference sequence). The CDR3 is CASVTGLGTEAFF. CDR3 DNA sequence: TGTGCCAGCGTGACAGGGTTGGGCACTGAAGCTTTCTTT. Combining the CDR3 with reference TRBV19 and TRBJ1-1 gives the whole variable domain DGGITQSPKYLFRKEGQNVTLSCEQNLNHDAMYWYRQDPGQGLRLIYYSQIVNDFQKGDIAEGYSVSREKKESFPLTVTSAQKNPTAFYLCASVTGLGTEAFFGQGTRLTVV.

This clonotype was detected ten times or more. V and J are TRBV9 and TRBJ2-7; D uncertain. V was pared by 0 bases and J by 3 bases, with 10 bases between. Germline V CDR1 and CDR2: SGDLS, YYNGEE. The CDR3 extends over 14 amino acids. The CDR3 region is CASSVGTAIYEQYF. The CDR3 DNA reads TGTGCCAGCAGCGTAGGTACAGCGATCTACGAGCAGTACTTC.

There are many counts of this clonotype. This chain links TRBV7-8 with TRBJ2-7; TRBD1 matches at 9 bases. The CDR3 is 14 residues long. Trimming removed 6 bases from V and 3 bases from J; junction bases left unmatched: 6. CDR1 SGHVS and CDR2 FQNEAQ come from the germline V gene. Here the CDR3 DNA reads TGTGCCAGCAGGACCGGGACAGGGAACTACGAGCAGTACTTC. It yields the protein CASRTGTGNYEQYF.

This clonotype was detected ten times or more. The V call is TRBV19, the J call TRBJ1-1, with D possibly being TRBD1 (5 bases). CDR1 and CDR2 from the germline V gene are LNHDA and SQIVND (reference sequence). CDR3 size: 14 residues. V was trimmed by 2 bases and J by 0 bases, leaving 7 bases between them. CDR3: CASSISDMNTEAFF. CDR3 sequence (DNA): TGTGCCAGTAGTATATCGGACATGAACACTGAAGCTTTCTTT.

The chain employs TRBV7-9 and TRBJ2-2; 7 bases align to TRBD1. The CDR3 has 16 amino acids. Looked up from germline, CDR1 is SEHNR and CDR2 is FQNEAQ (reference sequence). With 4 bases clipped from V and 0 bases from J, the junction kept 5 bases outside the gene matches. CDR3 region: CASSSLTGTNTGELFF. The DNA of the CDR3 is TGTGCCAGCAGCTCCCTGACAGGGACGAACACCGGGGAGCTGTTTTTT. The complete variable domain, with remaining parts taken from reference TRBV7-9 and TRBJ2-2, reads DTGVSQNPRHKITKRGQNVTFRCDPISEHNRLYWYRQTLGQGPEFLTYFQNEAQLEKSRLLSDRFSAERPKGSFSTLEIQRTEQGDSAMYLCASSSLTGTNTGELFFGEGSRLTVL.

The J gene is TRBJ2-1, the V gene TRBV9; no clear D gene. This CDR3 is built from 14 residues. The V end lost 0 bases, the J end lost 12 bases, and 16 bases lay between the germline ends. The germline CDR1 and CDR2 sequences are SGDLS and YYNGEE. The CDR3 DNA reads TGTGCCAGCAGCGTAGCGGATATAATGAGTTGGCAGTTCTTC. Its translation: CASSVADIMSWQFF. The variable domain in full, completed from reference TRBV9 and TRBJ2-1, reads DSGVTQTPKHLITATGQRVTLRCSPRSGDLSVYWYQQSLDQGLQFLIQYYNGEERAKGNILERFSAQQFPDLHSELNLSSLELGDSALYFCASSVADIMSWQFFGPGTRLTVL.

The chain uses TRBV7-1 and TRBJ2-7; 11 bases map to TRBD2. TRBV7-1 is annotated as an ORF whose role is uncertain. V shed 3 bases, J shed 7 bases, and the junction held 5 bases outside the gene matches. The CDR3 runs 14 residues. CDR3 region: CASSSSGRAGEQYF. The CDR3, as DNA: TGTGCCAGCAGCTCTAGCGGGAGGGCAGGGGAGCAGTACTTC.

V and J are TRBV7-8 and TRBJ1-4; D is undetermined. V lost 6 bases to trimming and J lost 4 bases, with 6 bases between them. There are 12 residues in the CDR3. The germline gives CDR1 SGHVS, CDR2 FQNEAQ. This CDR3 is CASRGHNEKLFF. CDR3 DNA sequence: TGTGCCAGCAGGGGCCATAATGAAAAACTGTTTTTT.

CDR3 loop: CASSEYYNEQFF. As DNA, the CDR3 is TGTGCCAGCAGCGAATACTACAATGAGCAGTTCTTC. The V gene is TRBV14, the J gene TRBJ2-1; D not certain. Trimming shortened V by 5 bases and J by 3 bases, and 5 bases separated the two germline ends. Germline V gives CDR1 SGHDN, CDR2 FVKESK. The CDR3 is made up of 12 amino acids.